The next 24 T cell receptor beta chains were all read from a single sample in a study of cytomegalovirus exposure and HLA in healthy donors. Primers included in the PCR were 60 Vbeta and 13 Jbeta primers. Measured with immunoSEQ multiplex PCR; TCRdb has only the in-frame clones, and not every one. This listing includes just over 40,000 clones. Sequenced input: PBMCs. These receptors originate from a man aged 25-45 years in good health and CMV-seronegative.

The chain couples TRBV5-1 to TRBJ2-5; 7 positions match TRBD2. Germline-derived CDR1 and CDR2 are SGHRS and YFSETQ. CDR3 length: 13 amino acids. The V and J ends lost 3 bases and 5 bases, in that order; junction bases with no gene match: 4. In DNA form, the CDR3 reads TGCGCCAGCAGCTCAACTAGCGTGGAGACCCAGTACTTC. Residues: CASSSTSVETQYF.

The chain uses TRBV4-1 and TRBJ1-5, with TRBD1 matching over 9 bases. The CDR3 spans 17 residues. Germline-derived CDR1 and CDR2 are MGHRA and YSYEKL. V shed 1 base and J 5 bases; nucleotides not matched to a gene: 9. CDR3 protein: CASSQGSRDRDDQPQHF. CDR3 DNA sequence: TGCGCCAGCAGCCAAGGATCCCGGGACAGGGACGATCAGCCCCAGCATTTT.

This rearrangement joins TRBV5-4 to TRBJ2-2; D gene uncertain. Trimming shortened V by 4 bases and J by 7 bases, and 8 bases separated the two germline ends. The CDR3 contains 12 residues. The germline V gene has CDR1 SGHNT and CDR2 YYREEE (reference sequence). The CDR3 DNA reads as TGTGCCAGCAGCCCTCAGGACGGGGAGCTGTTTTTT. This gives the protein CASSPQDGELFF.

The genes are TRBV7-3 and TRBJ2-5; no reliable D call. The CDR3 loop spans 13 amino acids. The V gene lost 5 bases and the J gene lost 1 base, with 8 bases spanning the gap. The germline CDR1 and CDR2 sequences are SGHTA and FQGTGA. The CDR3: CASSPGPQETQYF. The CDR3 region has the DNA TGTGCCAGCAGCCCAGGCCCCCAAGAGACCCAGTACTTC.

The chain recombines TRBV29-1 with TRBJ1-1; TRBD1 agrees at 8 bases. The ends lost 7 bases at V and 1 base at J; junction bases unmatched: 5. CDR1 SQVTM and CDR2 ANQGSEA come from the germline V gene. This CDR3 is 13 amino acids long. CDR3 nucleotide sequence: TGCAGCGAGACCGGGACAGGGAACACTGAAGCTTTCTTT. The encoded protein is CSETGTGNTEAFF. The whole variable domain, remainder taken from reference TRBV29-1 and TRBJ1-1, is SAVISQKPSRDICQRGTSLTIQCQVDSQVTMMFWYRQQPGQSLTLIATANQGSEATYESGFVIDKFPISRPNLTFSTLTVSNMSPEDSSIYLCSETGTGNTEAFFGQGTRLTVV.

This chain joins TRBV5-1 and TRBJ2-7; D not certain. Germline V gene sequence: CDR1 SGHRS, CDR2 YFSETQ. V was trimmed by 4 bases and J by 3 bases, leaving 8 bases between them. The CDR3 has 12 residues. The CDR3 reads CASSLRDYEQYF. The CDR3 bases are TGCGCCAGCAGCCTTCGAGACTACGAGCAGTACTTC.

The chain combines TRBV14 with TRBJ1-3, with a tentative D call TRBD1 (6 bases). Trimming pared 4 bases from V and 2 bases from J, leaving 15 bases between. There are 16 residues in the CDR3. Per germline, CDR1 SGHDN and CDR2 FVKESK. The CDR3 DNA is TGTGCCAGCAGCCTCTGGGACATTAGCGCTGGAAACACCATATATTTT. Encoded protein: CASSLWDISAGNTIYF.

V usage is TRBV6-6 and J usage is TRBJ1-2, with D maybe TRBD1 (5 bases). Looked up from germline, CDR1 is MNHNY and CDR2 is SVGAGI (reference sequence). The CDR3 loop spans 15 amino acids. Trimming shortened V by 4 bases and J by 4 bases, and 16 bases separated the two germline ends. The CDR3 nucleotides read TGTGCCAGCAGTTCTCCCGCCCAGACAGTCTATGGCTACACCTTC. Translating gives CASSSPAQTVYGYTF.

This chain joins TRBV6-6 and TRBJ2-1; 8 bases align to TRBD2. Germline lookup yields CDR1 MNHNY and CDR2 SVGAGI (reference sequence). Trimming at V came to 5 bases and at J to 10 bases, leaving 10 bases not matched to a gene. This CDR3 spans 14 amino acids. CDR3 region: CASSGPPGGFEQFF. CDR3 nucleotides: TGTGCCAGCAGTGGCCCTCCGGGGGGGTTCGAGCAGTTCTTC.

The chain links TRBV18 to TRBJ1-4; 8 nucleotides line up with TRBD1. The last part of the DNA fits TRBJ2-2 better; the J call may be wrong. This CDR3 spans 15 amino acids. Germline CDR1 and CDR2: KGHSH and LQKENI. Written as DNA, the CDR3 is TGTGCCAGCTCACCAGACAGGGGAGCGCCTCGGGAGCTGTTTTTT. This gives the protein CASSPDRGAPRELFF.

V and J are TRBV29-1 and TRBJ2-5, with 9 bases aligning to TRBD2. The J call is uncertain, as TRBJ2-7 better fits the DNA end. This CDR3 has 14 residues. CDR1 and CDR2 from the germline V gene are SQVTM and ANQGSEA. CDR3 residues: CSVESSGTSYEQYF. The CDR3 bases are TGCAGCGTTGAATCTAGCGGGACCTCCTACGAGCAGTACTTC.

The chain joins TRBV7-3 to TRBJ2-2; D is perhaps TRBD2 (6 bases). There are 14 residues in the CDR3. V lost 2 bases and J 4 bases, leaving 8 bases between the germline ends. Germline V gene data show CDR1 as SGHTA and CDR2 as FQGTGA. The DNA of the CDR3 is TGTGCCAGCAGCTTAGTCGGGGGCACCGGGGAGCTGTTTTTT. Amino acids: CASSLVGGTGELFF.

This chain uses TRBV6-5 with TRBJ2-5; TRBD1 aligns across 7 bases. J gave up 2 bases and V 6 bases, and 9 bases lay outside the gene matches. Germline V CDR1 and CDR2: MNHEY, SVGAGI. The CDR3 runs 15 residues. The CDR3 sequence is CASSRNPGQQETQYF. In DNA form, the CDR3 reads TGTGCCAGCAGCCGCAACCCGGGACAGCAAGAGACCCAGTACTTC.

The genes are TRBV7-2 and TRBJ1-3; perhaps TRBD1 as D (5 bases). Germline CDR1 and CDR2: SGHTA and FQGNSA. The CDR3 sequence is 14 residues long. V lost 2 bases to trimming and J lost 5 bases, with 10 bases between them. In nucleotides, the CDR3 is TGTGCCAGCAGCTTATCGGACACTCGAAACACCATATATTTT. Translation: CASSLSDTRNTIYF. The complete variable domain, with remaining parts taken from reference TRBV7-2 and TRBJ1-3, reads GAGVSQSPSNKVTEKGKDVELRCDPISGHTALYWYRQSLGQGLEFLIYFQGNSAPDKSGLPSDRFSAERTGGSVSTLTIQRTQQEDSAVYLCASSLSDTRNTIYFGEGSWLTVV.

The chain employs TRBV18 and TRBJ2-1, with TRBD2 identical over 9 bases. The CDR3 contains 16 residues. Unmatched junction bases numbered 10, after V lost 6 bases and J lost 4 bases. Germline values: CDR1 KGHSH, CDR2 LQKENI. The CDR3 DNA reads TGTGCCAGCTCGAGGCGGGAGGGCCTCCGTTACAATGAGCAGTTCTTC. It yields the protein CASSRREGLRYNEQFF.

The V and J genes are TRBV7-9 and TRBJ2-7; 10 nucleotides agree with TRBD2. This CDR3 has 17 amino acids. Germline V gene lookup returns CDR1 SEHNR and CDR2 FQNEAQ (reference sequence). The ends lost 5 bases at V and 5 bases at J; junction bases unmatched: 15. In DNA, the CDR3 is TGTGCCAGCAGCGGGGGGCTAGCGGGGGCCCCTGTCCACGAGCAGTACTTC. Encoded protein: CASSGGLAGAPVHEQYF.

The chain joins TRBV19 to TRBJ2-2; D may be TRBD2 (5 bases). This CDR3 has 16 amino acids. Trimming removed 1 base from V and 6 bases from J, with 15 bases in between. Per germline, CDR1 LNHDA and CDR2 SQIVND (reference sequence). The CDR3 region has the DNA TGTGCCAGTAGTATAGGCCTAGCCTCGTCCCCCGGGGAGCTGTTTTTT. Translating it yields CASSIGLASSPGELFF.

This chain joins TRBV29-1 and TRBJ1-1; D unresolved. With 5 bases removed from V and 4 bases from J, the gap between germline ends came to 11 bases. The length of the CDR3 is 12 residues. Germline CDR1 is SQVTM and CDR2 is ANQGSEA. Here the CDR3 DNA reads TGCAGCGTTAAAAGGGAGGTCACTGAAGCTTTCTTT. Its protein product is CSVKREVTEAFF.

DNA for the CDR3: TGTGCCAGCTCACCGGAGGACAATCAGCCCCAGCATTTT. Translated: CASSPEDNQPQHF. V usage is TRBV18 and J usage is TRBJ1-5, with unresolved D. V was clipped by 3 bases and J by 3 bases, with 6 bases between them. CDR1 and CDR2 (germline): KGHSH, LQKENI. The CDR3 runs to 13 residues.

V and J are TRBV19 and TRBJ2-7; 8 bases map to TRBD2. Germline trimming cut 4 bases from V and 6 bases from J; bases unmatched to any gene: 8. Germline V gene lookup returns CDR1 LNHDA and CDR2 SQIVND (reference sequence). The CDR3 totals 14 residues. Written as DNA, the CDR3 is TGTGCCAGTAGTAAGGCGGGAGGATCTCTCGAGCAGTACTTC. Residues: CASSKAGGSLEQYF.

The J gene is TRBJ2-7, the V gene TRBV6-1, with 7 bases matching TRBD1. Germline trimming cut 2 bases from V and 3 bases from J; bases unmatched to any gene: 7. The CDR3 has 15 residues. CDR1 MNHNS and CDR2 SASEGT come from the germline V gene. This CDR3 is CASSESSGTVYEQYF. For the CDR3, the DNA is TGTGCCAGCAGTGAAAGTTCCGGGACAGTCTACGAGCAGTACTTC.

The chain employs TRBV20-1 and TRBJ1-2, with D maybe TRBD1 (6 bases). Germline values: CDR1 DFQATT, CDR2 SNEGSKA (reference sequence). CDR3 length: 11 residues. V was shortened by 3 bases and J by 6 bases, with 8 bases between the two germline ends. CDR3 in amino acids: CSARGHHGYTF. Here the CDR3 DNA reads TGCAGTGCTAGGGGACACCATGGCTACACCTTC.

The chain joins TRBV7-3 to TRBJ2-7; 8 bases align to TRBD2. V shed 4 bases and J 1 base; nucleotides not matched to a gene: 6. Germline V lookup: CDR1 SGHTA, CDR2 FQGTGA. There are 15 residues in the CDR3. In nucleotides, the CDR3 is TGTGCCAGCAGCTCGGTGGGCGGGGGGTCCTACGAGCAGTACTTC. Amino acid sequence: CASSSVGGGSYEQYF. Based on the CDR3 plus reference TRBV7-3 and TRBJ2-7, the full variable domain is GAGVSQTPSNKVTEKGKYVELRCDPISGHTALYWYRQSLGQGPEFLIYFQGTGAADDSGLPNDRFFAVRPEGSVSTLKIQRTERGDSAVYLCASSSVGGGSYEQYFGPGTRLTVT.

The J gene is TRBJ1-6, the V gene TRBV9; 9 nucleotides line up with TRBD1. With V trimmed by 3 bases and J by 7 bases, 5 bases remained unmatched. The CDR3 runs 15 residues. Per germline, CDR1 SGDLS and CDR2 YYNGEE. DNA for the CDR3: TGTGCCAGCAGCGCGACCGGGACAGGGAATTCACCCCTCCACTTT. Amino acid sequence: CASSATGTGNSPLHF. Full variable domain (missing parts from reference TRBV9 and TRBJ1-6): DSGVTQTPKHLITATGQRVTLRCSPRSGDLSVYWYQQSLDQGLQFLIQYYNGEERAKGNILERFSAQQFPDLHSELNLSSLELGDSALYFCASSATGTGNSPLHFGNGTRLTVT.